This TCR beta chain was identified during a study of blood T cell repertoires in COVID-19. With V trimmed by 1 base and J by 2 bases, 3 bases remained unmatched. Germline V gives CDR1 MGHRA, CDR2 YSYEKL. There are 15 residues in the CDR3. This table comes from immunoSEQ multiplex PCR, and its TCRdb copy is limited to in-frame clones, with some not included. The data show approximately 200,000 clones, with 87% seen just once and 10% to 13% held by the top ten. This rearrangement joins TRBV4-1 to TRBJ2-7; 9 nucleotides match TRBD1. The TCR comes from a man aged 25-40 years who had recovered from COVID-19. Sequencing was performed on PBMCs or T cells enriched from blood (not recorded which). CDR3 coding DNA: TGCGCCAGCAGCCAAGTTGGGACAGGGACCTACGAGCAGTACTTC. Its protein product is CASSQVGTGTYEQYF.